What follows is one T cell receptor beta chain and its context. Assay used: immunoSEQ multiplex PCR; TCRdb lists only in-frame clones, some missing. The top ten clones hold around 9.3% of a sample with roughly 85,000 clones, around 85% of them seen once. The data derive from a study of glioma-infiltrating T cells after dendritic cell vaccination. As for time point: after dendritic cell vaccination, including at tumor progression/relapse. V shed 4 bases and J shed 9 bases, with 13 bases lying between them. Per germline, CDR1 SGHTA and CDR2 FQGNSA. The CDR3 is 14 residues long. This specimen was blood, taken after dendritic cell vaccination. The clonotype was recovered from a human donor with glioblastoma. The rearrangement links TRBV7-2 to TRBJ1-6; D is possibly TRBD1 (6 bases). CDR3 in amino acids: CASSYGTMSSPLHF. The CDR3 DNA sequence: TGTGCCAGCAGCTATGGGACAATGTCTTCACCCCTCCACTTT. The full variable domain, its missing parts supplied by reference TRBV7-2 and TRBJ1-6, is GAGVSQSPSNKVTEKGKDVELRCDPISGHTALYWYRQSLGQGLEFLIYFQGNSAPDKSGLPSDRFSAERTGGSVSTLTIQRTQQEDSAVYLCASSYGTMSSPLHFGNGTRLTVT.